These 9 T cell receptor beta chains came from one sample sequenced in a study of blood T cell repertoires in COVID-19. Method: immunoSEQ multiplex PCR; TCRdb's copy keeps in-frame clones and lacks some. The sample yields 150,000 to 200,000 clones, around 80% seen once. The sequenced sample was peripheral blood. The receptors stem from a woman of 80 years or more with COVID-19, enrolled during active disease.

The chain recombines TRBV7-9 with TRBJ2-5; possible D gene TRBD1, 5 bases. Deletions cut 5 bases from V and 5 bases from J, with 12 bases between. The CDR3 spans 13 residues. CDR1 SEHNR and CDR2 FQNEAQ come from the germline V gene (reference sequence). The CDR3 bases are TGTGCCAGCAGCCAGGGTTCCTGGGAGACCCAGTACTTC. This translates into CASSQGSWETQYF.

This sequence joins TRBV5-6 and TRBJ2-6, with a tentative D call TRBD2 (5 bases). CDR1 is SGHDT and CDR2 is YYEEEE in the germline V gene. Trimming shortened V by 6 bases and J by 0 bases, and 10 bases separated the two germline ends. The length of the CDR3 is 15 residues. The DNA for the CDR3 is TGTGCCAGCACCAGGACTTACTCTGGGGCCAACGTCCTGACTTTC. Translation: CASTRTYSGANVLTF.

The CDR3 region has the DNA TGTGCCAGCAGCTTAGACCGTGGAGGGTCGGCTTTCTTT. Amino acids: CASSLDRGGSAFF. The rearrangement uses TRBV7-2 and TRBJ1-1; D remains unclear. Germline values: CDR1 SGHTA, CDR2 FQGNSA. The CDR3 is 13 amino acids. V lost 1 base and J 11 bases, leaving 14 bases between the germline ends.

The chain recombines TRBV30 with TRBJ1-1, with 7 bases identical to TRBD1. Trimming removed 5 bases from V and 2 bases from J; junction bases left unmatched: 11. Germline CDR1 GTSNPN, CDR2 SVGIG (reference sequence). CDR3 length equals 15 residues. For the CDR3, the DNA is TGTGCCTGGGCCAATCCGGGACAGACAAACACTGAAGCTTTCTTT. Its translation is CAWANPGQTNTEAFF.

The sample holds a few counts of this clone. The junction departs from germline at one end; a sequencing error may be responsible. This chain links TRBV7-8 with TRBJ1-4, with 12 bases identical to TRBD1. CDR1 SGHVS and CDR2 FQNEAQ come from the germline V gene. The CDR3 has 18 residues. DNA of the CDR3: TGTGCCAGCAGCGCTCCGCCCGGGACAGGGGGCGGCGTACCCATCGATCCTTTT. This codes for CASSAPPGTGGGVPIDPF.

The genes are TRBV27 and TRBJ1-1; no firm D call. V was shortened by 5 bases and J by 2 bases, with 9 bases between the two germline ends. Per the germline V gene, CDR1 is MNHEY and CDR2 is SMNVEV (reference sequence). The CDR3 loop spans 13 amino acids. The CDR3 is CASSAQFNTEAFF. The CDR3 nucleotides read TGTGCCAGCAGTGCCCAGTTTAACACTGAAGCTTTCTTT.

The CDR3 DNA reads as TGTGCCAGTAGTATAGTCGGCGGAGAGGGCGAGCAGTACTTC. It is translated as CASSIVGGEGEQYF. The chain links TRBV19 to TRBJ2-7; a weak D match, TRBD2 (5 bases). Germline CDR1 LNHDA, CDR2 SQIVND (reference sequence). Trimming left V 1 base short and J 6 bases short, with 13 bases between. This CDR3 is built from 14 residues.

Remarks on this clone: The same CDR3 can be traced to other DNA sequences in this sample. DNA of the CDR3: TGTGCCAGCAGCTTAGCAGGACAGGGGAACTATGGCTACACCTTC. Its translation is CASSLAGQGNYGYTF. J is TRBJ1-2 and V is TRBV7-9; 9 positions match TRBD1. Germline loops: CDR1 SEHNR, CDR2 FQNEAQ (reference sequence). This CDR3 comprises 15 residues. The junction had 1 base not matched to a gene; V was cut back by 0 bases and J by 2 bases.

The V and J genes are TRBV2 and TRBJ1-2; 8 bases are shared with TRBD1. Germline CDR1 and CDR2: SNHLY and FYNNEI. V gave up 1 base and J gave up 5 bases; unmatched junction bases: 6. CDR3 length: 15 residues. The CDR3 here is CASSEGTGLGYGYTF. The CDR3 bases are TGTGCCAGCAGTGAAGGGACAGGGCTTGGGTATGGCTACACCTTC.